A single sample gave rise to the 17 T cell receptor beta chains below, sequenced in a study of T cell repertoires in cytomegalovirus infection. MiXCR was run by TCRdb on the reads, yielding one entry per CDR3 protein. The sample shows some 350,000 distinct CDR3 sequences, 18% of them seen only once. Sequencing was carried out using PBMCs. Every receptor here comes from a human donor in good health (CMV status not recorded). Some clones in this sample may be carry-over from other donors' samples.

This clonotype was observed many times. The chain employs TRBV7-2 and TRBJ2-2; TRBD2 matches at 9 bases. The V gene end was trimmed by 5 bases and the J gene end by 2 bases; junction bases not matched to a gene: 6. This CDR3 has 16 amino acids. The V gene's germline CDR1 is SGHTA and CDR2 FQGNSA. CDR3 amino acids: CASSQRLAANTGELFF. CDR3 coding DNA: TGTGCCAGCAGCCAGAGACTAGCGGCAAACACCGGGGAGCTGTTTTTT. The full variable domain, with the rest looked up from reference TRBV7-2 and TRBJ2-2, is GAGVSQSPSNKVTEKGKDVELRCDPISGHTALYWYRQSLGQGLEFLIYFQGNSAPDKSGLPSDRFSAERTGGSVSTLTIQRTQQEDSAVYLCASSQRLAANTGELFFGEGSRLTVL.

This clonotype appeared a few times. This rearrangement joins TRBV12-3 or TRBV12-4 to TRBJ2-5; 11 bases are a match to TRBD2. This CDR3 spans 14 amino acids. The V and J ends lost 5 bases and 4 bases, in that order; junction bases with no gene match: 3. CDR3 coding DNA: TGTGCCAGCAGTCAGGGACTAGCGGCAGAGACCCAGTACTTC. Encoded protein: CASSQGLAAETQYF.

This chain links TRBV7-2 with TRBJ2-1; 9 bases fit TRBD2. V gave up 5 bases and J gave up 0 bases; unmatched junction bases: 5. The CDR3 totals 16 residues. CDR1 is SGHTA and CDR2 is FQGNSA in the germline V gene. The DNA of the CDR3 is TGTGCCAGCAGCGCCAGCGGGGGGCCCTCCTACAATGAGCAGTTCTTC. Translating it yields CASSASGGPSYNEQFF.

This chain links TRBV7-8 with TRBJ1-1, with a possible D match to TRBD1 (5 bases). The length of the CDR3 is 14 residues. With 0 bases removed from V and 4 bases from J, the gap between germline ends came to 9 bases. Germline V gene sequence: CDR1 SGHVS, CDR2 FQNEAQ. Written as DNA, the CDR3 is TGTGCCAGCAGCTTAGCAGACAGTGTCACTGAAGCTTTCTTT. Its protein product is CASSLADSVTEAFF.

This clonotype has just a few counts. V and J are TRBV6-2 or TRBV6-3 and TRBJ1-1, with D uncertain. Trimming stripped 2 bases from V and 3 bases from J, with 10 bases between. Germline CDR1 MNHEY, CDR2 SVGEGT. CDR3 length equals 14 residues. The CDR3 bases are TGTGCCAGCAGTTACCTAACACGTTACACTGAAGCTTTCTTT. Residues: CASSYLTRYTEAFF.

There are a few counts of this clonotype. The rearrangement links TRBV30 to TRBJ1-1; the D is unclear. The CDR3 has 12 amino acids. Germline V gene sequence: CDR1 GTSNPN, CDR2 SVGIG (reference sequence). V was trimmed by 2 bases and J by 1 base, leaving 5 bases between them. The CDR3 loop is CAWSPRNTEAFF. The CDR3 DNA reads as TGTGCCTGGAGTCCTCGGAACACTGAAGCTTTCTTT. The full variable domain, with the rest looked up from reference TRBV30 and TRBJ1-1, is SQTIHQWPATLVQPVGSPLSLECTVEGTSNPNLYWYRQAAGRGLQLLFYSVGIGQISSEVPQNLSASRPQDRQFILSSKKLLLSDSGFYLCAWSPRNTEAFFGQGTRLTVV.

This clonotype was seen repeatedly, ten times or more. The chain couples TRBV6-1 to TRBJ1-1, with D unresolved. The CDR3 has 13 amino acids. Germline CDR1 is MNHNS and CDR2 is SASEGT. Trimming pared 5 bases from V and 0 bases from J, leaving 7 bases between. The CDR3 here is CASSTSVNTEAFF. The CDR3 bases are TGTGCCAGCAGTACCTCAGTGAACACTGAAGCTTTCTTT.

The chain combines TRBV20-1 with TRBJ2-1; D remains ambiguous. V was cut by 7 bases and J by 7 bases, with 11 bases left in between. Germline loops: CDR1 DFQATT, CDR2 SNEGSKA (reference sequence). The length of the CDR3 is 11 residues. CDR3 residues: CSVPNLNEQFF. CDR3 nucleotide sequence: TGCAGTGTTCCGAATCTGAATGAGCAGTTCTTC.

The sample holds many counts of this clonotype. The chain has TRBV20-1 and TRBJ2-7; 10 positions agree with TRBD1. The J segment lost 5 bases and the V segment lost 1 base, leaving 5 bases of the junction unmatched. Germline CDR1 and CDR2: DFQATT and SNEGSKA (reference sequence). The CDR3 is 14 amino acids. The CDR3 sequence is CSARGSGTGDEQYF. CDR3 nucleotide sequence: TGCAGTGCTAGAGGGTCGGGGACAGGGGACGAGCAGTACTTC.

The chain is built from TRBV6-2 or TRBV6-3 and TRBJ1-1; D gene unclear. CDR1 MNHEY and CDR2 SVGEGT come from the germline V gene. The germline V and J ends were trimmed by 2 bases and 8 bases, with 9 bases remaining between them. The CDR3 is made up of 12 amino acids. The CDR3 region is CASSYRPGEAFF. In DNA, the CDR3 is TGTGCCAGCAGTTACCGACCTGGAGAAGCTTTCTTT.

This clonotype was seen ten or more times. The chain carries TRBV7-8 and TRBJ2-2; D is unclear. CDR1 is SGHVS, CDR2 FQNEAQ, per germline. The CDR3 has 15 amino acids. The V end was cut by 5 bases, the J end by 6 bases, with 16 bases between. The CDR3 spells CASSQNAWAPGELFF. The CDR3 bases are TGTGCCAGCAGCCAAAATGCGTGGGCCCCCGGGGAGCTGTTTTTT.

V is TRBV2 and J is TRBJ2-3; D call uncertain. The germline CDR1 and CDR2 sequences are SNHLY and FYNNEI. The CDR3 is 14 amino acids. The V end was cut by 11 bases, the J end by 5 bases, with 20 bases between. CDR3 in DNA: TGTGCCTCCAAGGTGGCGCTCCGTGGAGATACGCAGTATTTT. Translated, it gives CASKVALRGDTQYF.

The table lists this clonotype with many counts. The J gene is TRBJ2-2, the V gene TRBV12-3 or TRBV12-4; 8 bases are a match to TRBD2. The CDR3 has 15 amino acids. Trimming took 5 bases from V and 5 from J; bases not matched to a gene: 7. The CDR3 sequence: CASSPTGGGTGELFF. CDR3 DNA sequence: TGTGCCAGCAGTCCTACCGGGGGGGGGACCGGGGAGCTGTTTTTT.

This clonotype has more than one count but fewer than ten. CDR3 nucleotides: TGTGCCAGCGCCGGGGCAGGCCTGAGAGAAAAACTGTTTTTT. This translates into CASAGAGLREKLFF. The V and J genes are TRBV27 and TRBJ1-4; perhaps TRBD1 as D (5 bases). CDR1 and CDR2 from the germline V gene are MNHEY and SMNVEV (reference sequence). There are 14 residues in the CDR3. The V end lost 8 bases, the J end lost 8 bases, and 18 bases lay between the germline ends.

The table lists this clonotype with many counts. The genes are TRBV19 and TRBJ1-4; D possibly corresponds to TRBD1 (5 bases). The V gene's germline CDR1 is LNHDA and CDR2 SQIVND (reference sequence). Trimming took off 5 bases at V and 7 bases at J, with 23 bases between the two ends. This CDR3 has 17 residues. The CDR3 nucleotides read TGTGCCAGTAGTGAGGGACCGCGAATGGGTCGGATTGAAAAACTGTTTTTT. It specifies CASSEGPRMGRIEKLFF. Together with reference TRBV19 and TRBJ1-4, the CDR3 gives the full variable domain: DGGITQSPKYLFRKEGQNVTLSCEQNLNHDAMYWYRQDPGQGLRLIYYSQIVNDFQKGDIAEGYSVSREKKESFPLTVTSAQKNPTAFYLCASSEGPRMGRIEKLFFGSGTQLSVL.

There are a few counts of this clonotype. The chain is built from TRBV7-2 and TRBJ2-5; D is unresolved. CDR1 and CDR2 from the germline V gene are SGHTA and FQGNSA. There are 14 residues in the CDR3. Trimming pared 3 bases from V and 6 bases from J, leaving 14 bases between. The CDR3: CASSFGRSVQTQYF. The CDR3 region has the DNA TGTGCCAGCAGCTTTGGACGGAGTGTACAGACCCAGTACTTC.

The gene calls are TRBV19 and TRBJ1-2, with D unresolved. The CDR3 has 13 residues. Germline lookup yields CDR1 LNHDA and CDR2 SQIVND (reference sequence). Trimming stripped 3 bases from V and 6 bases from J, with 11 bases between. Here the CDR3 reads CASSILRADGYTF. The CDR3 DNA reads TGTGCCAGTAGTATCCTCCGGGCAGATGGCTACACCTTC.